This T cell receptor (beta chain) was captured in a study of blood T cell repertoires in COVID-19. The overall study: In each case, the material was cDNA or gDNA derived from T cells, B-cell-depleted T cells, or PBMCs.

Trimming removed 4 bases from V and 6 bases from J; junction bases left unmatched: 12. Germline lookup yields CDR1 LGHDT and CDR2 YNNKEL (reference sequence). This CDR3 is 16 amino acids long. Profiling relied on immunoSEQ multiplex PCR, and the TCRdb table lists in-frame clones only, not all of them. The table shows some 130,000 clones, with approximately 85% occurring only once. The chain combines TRBV3-1 (or the pseudogene TRBV3-2) with TRBJ2-7, with 10 bases identical to TRBD2. The TCR comes from a human donor in a cohort sampled during active COVID-19. Sequenced sample: peripheral blood. For the CDR3, the DNA is TGTGCCAGCAGCCCGCCGGAGCGGGAGGGAGCGAGCGAGCAGTACGTC. Translating gives CASSPPEREGASEQYV.